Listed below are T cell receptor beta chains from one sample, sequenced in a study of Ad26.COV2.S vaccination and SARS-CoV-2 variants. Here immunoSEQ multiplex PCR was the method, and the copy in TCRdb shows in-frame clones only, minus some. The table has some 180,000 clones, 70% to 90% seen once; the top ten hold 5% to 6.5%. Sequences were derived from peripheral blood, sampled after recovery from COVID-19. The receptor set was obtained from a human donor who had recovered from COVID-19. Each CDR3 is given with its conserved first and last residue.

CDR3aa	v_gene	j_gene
CASSARTGASSYNSPLHF	TRBV2	TRBJ1-6
CASSLSSGTLHGNTIYF	TRBV27	TRBJ1-3
CATNDSYYNSPLHF	TRBV24-1	TRBJ1-6
CASSLEGTRFEKLFF	TRBV5-4	TRBJ1-4
CASSTGTESYEQYF	TRBV9	TRBJ2-7
CASSQSRVRKTQYF	TRBV3-1/TRBV3-2	TRBJ2-5
CASSRGTSIQETQYF	TRBV4-1	TRBJ2-5
CASSPTGVRGYTF	TRBV11-2	TRBJ1-2
CASTGRDYGYTF	TRBV7-9	TRBJ1-2
CASSPTSGGAYEQYF	TRBV6-6	TRBJ2-7
CASSAGQGFDTEAFF	TRBV9	TRBJ1-1
CASSDGLITDTQYF	TRBV10-2	TRBJ2-3
CASSWYADGNTIYF	TRBV5-5	TRBJ1-3
CASSVSGQGQGEQYF	TRBV9	TRBJ2-7
CASSEGGGVATNEKLFF	TRBV10-1	TRBJ1-4
CASSSIPGTSYSTDTQYF	TRBV5-1	TRBJ2-3
CATTGQGKGTEAFF	TRBV10-3	TRBJ1-1
CASSVPHRRRSEQYF	TRBV9	TRBJ2-7
CASSLGPAGGGTGELFF	TRBV7-8	TRBJ2-2
CASSMRRLEQFF	TRBV19	TRBJ2-1
CASSPGPNYGYTF	TRBV19	TRBJ1-2
CASSQTSGSRYEQYF	TRBV11-2	TRBJ2-7
CASSYGGQVRSYEQYF	TRBV6-2/TRBV6-3	TRBJ2-7